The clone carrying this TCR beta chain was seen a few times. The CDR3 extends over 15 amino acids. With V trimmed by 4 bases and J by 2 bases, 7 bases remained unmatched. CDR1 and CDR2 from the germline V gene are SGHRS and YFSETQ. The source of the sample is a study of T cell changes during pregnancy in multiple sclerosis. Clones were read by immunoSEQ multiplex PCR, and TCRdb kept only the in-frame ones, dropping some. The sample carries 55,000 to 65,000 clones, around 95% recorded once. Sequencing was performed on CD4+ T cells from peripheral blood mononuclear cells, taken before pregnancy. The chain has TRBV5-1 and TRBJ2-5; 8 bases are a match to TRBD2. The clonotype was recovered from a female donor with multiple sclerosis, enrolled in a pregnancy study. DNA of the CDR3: TGCGCCAGCAGCCGGGAGGGACACTTACAAGAGACCCAGTACTTC. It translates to CASSREGHLQETQYF.